This T cell receptor beta chain was profiled in a study of T-cell memory formation after mild COVID-19. The CDR3 covers 14 residues. V lost 0 bases, J lost 5 bases, and 10 bases lay in between. CDR1 is LGHNA, CDR2 YNFKEQ, per germline. TCRdb processed the 5' RACE reads anew with MiXCR; each CDR3 protein has one entry. The data show approximately 99,000 distinct CDR3 sequences, 15% to 20% seen once. Material for sequencing was PBMCs or a T cell subset sorted from them (not recorded which). This TCR was sampled from a young man who had mild COVID-19 (a few samples of this study predate the infection). Cell type and time point are not known. The chain employs TRBV4-2 and TRBJ1-1; D not certain. The CDR3 bases are TGTGCCAGCAGCCAAGAATGGGTTAAGACTGAAGCTTTCTTT. Translating gives CASSQEWVKTEAFF.